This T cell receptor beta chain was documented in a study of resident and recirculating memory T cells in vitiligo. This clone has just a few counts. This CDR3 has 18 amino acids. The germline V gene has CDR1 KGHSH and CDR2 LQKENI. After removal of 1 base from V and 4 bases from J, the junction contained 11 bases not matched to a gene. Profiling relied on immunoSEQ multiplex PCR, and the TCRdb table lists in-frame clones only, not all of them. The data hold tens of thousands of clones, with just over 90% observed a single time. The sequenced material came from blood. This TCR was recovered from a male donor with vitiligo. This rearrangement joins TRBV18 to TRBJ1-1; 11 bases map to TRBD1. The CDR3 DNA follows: TGTGCCAGCTCACCACTGGGGTCTACTGGGACAGGGGGCACTGAAGCTTTCTTT. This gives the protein CASSPLGSTGTGGTEAFF.